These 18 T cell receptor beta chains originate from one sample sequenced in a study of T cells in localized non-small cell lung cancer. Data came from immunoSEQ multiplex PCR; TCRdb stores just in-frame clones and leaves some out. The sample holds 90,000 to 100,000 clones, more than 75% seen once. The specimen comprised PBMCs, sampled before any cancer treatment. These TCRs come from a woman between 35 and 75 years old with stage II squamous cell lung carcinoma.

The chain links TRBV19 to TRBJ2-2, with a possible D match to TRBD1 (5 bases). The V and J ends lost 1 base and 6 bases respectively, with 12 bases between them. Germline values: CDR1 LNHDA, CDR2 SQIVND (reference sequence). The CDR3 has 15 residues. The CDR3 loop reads CASSIVAGKAGELFF. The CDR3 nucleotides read TGTGCCAGTAGTATAGTGGCAGGGAAGGCCGGGGAGCTGTTTTTT.

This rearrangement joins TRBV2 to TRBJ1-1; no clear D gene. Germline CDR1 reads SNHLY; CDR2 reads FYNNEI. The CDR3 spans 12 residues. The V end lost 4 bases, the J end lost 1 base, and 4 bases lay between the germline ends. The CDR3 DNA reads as TGTGCCAGCAGTGCAGGGAACACTGAAGCTTTCTTT. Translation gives CASSAGNTEAFF.

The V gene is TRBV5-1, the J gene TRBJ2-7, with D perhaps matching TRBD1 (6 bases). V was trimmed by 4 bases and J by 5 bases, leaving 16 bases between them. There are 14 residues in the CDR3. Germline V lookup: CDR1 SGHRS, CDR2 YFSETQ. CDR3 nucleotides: TGCGCCAGCAGCCTAAATACAGGGTTCGACGAGCAGTACTTC. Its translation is CASSLNTGFDEQYF. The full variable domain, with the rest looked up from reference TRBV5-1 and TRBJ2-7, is KAGVTQTPRYLIKTRGQQVTLSCSPISGHRSVSWYQQTPGQGLQFLFEYFSETQRNKGNFPGRFSGRQFSNSRSEMNVSTLELGDSALYLCASSLNTGFDEQYFGPGTRLTVT.

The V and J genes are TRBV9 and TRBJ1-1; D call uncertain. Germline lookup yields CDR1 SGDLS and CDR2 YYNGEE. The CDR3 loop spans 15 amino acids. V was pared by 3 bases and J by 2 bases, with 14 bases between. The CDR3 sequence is CASSAVGRANTEAFF. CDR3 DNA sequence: TGTGCCAGCAGCGCCGTAGGGCGGGCTAACACTGAAGCTTTCTTT. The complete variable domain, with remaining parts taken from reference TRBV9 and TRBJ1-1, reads DSGVTQTPKHLITATGQRVTLRCSPRSGDLSVYWYQQSLDQGLQFLIQYYNGEERAKGNILERFSAQQFPDLHSELNLSSLELGDSALYFCASSAVGRANTEAFFGQGTRLTVV.

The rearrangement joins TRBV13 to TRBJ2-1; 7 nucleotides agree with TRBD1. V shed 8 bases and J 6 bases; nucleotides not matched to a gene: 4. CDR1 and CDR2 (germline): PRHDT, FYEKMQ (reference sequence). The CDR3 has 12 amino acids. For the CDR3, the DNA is TGTGCCAGCGAGGGGGCAGGCAATGAGCAGTTCTTC. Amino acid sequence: CASEGAGNEQFF.

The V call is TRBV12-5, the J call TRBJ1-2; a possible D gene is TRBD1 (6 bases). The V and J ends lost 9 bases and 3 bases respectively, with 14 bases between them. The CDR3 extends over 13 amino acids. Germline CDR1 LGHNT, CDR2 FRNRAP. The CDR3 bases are TGTGCTAGCTCGAACAGGGAGCACTATGGCTACACCTTC. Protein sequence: CASSNREHYGYTF.

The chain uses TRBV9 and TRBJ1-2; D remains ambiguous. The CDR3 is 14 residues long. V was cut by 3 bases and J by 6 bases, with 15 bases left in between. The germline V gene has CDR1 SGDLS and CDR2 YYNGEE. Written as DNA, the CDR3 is TGTGCCAGCAGCGGTTATCTGGGTTCCAATGGCTACACCTTC. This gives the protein CASSGYLGSNGYTF.

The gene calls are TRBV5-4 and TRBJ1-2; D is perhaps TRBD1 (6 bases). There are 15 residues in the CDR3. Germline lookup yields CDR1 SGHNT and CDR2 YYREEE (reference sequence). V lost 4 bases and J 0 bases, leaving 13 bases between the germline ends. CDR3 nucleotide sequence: TGTGCCAGCAGCGTTAGGACAGAAGCTAACTATGGCTACACCTTC. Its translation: CASSVRTEANYGYTF.

The CDR3 loop is CASSRTGRRGYTF. In DNA form, the CDR3 reads TGTGCCAGCAGTAGGACAGGGCGAAGAGGCTACACCTTC. The chain links TRBV28 to TRBJ1-2, with 8 positions matching TRBD1. Germline assignment: CDR1 MDHEN and CDR2 SYDVKM. This CDR3 is built from 13 residues. The V gene end was trimmed by 5 bases and the J gene end by 8 bases; junction bases not matched to a gene: 7.

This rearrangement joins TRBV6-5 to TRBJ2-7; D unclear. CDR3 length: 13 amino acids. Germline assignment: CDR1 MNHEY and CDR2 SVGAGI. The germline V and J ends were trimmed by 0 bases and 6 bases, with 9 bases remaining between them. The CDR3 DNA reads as TGTGCCAGCAGTTACTCGTCCATGCTCGAGCAGTACTTC. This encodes CASSYSSMLEQYF.

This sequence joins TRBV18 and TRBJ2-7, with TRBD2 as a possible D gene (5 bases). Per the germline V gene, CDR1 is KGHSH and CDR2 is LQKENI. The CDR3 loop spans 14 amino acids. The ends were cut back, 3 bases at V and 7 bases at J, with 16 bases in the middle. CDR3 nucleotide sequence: TGTGCCAGCTCACCGACGGCATCTACGGGGGAGCAGTACTTC. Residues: CASSPTASTGEQYF. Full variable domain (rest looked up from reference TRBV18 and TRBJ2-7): NAGVMQNPRHLVRRRGQEARLRCSPMKGHSHVYWYRQLPEEGLKFMVYLQKENIIDESGMPKERFSAEFPKEGPSILRIQQVVRGDSAAYFCASSPTASTGEQYFGPGTRLTVT.

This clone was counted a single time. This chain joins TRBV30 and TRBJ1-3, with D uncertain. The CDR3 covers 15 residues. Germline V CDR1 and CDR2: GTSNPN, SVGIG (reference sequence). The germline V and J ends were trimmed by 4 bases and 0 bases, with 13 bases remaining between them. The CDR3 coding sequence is TGTGCCTGGACACCGGACGGCCCCTCTGGAAACACCATATATTTT. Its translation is CAWTPDGPSGNTIYF.

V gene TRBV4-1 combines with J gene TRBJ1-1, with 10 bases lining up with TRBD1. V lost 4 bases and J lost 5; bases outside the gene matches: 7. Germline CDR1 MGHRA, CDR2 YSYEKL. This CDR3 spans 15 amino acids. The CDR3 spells CASSPFGQGGTEAFF. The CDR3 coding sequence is TGCGCCAGCAGCCCCTTTGGACAGGGGGGAACTGAAGCTTTCTTT.

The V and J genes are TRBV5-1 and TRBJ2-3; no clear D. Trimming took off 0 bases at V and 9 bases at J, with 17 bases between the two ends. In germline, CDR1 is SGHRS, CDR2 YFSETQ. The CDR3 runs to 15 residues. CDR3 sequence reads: CASSLAGKTLGTQYF. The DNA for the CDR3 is TGCGCCAGCAGCTTGGCCGGAAAAACCCTTGGGACGCAGTATTTT.

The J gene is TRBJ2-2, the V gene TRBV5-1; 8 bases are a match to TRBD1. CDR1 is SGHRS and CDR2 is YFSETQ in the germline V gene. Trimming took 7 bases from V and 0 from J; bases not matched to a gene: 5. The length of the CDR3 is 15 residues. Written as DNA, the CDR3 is TGCGCCAGCGGTCAGGGGGCCCCGAACACCGGGGAGCTGTTTTTT. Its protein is CASGQGAPNTGELFF.

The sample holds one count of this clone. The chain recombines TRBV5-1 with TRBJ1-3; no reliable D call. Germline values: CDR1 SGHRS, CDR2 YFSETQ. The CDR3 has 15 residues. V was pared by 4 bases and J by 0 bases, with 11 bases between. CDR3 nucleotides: TGCGCCAGCAGCCACGGGCCAAGCTCTGGAAACACCATATATTTT. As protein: CASSHGPSSGNTIYF.

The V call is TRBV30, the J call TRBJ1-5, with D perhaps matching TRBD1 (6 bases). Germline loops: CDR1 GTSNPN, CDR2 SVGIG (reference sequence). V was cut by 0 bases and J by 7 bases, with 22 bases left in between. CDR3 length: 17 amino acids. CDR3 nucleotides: TGTGCCTGGAGTGTTAGGGGGTCTATAGATCTCGTGCAGCCCCAGCATTTT. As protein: CAWSVRGSIDLVQPQHF. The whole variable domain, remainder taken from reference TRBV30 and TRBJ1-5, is SQTIHQWPATLVQPVGSPLSLECTVEGTSNPNLYWYRQAAGRGLQLLFYSVGIGQISSEVPQNLSASRPQDRQFILSSKKLLLSDSGFYLCAWSVRGSIDLVQPQHFGDGTRLSIL.

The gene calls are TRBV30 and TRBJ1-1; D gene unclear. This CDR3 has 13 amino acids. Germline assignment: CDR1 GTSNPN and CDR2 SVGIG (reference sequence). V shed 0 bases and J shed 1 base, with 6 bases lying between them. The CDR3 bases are TGTGCCTGGAGTGTACGTGCGAACACTGAAGCTTTCTTT. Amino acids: CAWSVRANTEAFF.